The next 13 T cell receptor beta chains were all read from a single sample in a study of cytomegalovirus exposure and HLA in healthy donors. 60 Vbeta and 13 Jbeta primers were used in PCR. Measured with immunoSEQ multiplex PCR; TCRdb has only the in-frame clones, and not every one. The repertoire holds around 86,000 clones, with less than 10% as singletons. Sequencing was performed on PBMCs. Every receptor here comes from a man aged 45-60 years in good health and CMV-seronegative.

This clone was counted between two and nine times. The rearrangement links TRBV25-1 to TRBJ2-1, with 8 bases fitting TRBD2. There are 15 residues in the CDR3. Germline CDR1 is MGHDK and CDR2 is SYGVNS. Trimming took 6 bases from V and 7 from J; bases not matched to a gene: 11. The CDR3 loop reads CASSLLSGMDNEQFF. The DNA of the CDR3 is TGTGCCAGCAGCCTACTTAGCGGGATGGATAATGAGCAGTTCTTC.

This rearrangement joins TRBV5-1 to TRBJ2-2; TRBD2 agrees at 8 bases. J was trimmed by 2 bases and V by 2 bases; bases with no gene match: 5. The CDR3 consists of 16 residues. Germline V gene sequence: CDR1 SGHRS, CDR2 YFSETQ. The CDR3 reads CASSLGGGPNTGELFF. The DNA of the CDR3 is TGCGCCAGCAGCTTAGGCGGGGGGCCCAACACCGGGGAGCTGTTTTTT.

This clone came up a few times. The V gene is TRBV6-6, the J gene TRBJ2-5, with TRBD2 matching over 7 bases. The CDR3 has 13 residues. The germline gives CDR1 MNHNY, CDR2 SVGAGI (reference sequence). V lost 7 bases to trimming and J lost 2 bases; unmatched junction nucleotides: 4. In DNA, the CDR3 is TGTGCCAGCAACGCGGGAGAACAAGAGACCCAGTACTTC. Encoded protein: CASNAGEQETQYF.

The chain links TRBV5-6 to TRBJ1-3; D unclear. V lost 0 bases, J lost 2 bases, and 9 bases lay in between. The germline CDR1 and CDR2 sequences are SGHDT and YYEEEE. This CDR3 contains 15 residues. CDR3 amino acids: CASSLGFGAGNTIYF. The CDR3 DNA sequence: TGTGCCAGCAGCTTGGGCTTCGGGGCTGGAAACACCATATATTTT. The entire variable domain, with the rest obtained from reference TRBV5-6 and TRBJ1-3, is as follows: DAGVTQSPTHLIKTRGQQVTLRCSPKSGHDTVSWYQQALGQGPQFIFQYYEEEERQRGNFPDRFSGHQFPNYSSELNVNALLLGDSALYLCASSLGFGAGNTIYFGEGSWLTVV.

This clone turned up a few times. The V and J genes are TRBV5-1 and TRBJ2-1; no reliable D call. There are 16 residues in the CDR3. Germline CDR1 and CDR2: SGHRS and YFSETQ. With 3 bases removed from V and 7 bases from J, the gap between germline ends came to 20 bases. In DNA form, the CDR3 reads TGCGCCAGCAGCTCGGAGTTCCAGTTGCCCACGAATGAGCAGTTCTTC. Translation gives CASSSEFQLPTNEQFF.

The chain carries TRBV7-9 and TRBJ2-7; a weak D match, TRBD1 (5 bases). V lost 4 bases to trimming and J lost 2 bases, with 18 bases between them. From germline, CDR1 is SEHNR and CDR2 FQNEAQ (reference sequence). This CDR3 has 16 residues. CDR3 protein: CASSSPDSGLTYEQYF. The CDR3 region has the DNA TGTGCCAGCAGCTCCCCAGACAGTGGGCTAACCTACGAGCAGTACTTC.

This clone was recorded a few times. At one end, the junction sequence differs from germline, possibly due to a read error. The genes are TRBV7-7 and TRBJ2-2; unclear D gene. CDR3 size: 15 residues. Germline V gene sequence: CDR1 SSHAT, CDR2 FNYEAQ (reference sequence). This CDR3 reads CASSLSDPAPGELFF. The CDR3 DNA follows: TGTGCTAGCAGCTTAAGCGACCCAGCTCCCGGGGAGCTGTTTTTT.

V gene TRBV5-5 combines with J gene TRBJ2-5; 10 bases align to TRBD2. V was pared by 0 bases and J by 4 bases, with 6 bases of the junction left unmatched. From germline, CDR1 is SGHKS and CDR2 YYEKEE (reference sequence). The CDR3 is 16 residues long. The CDR3 DNA reads as TGTGCCAGCAGCTTGGCCTCTAGCGGGAGCCGAGAGACCCAGTACTTC. Encoded protein: CASSLASSGSRETQYF.

This clone showed up just a few times. The chain uses TRBV18 and TRBJ2-2, with D maybe TRBD1 (6 bases). With 2 bases removed from V and 6 bases from J, the gap between germline ends came to 10 bases. The CDR3 consists of 14 residues. Germline CDR1 and CDR2: KGHSH and LQKENI. The CDR3 loop reads CASSPRQGPGELFF. CDR3 nucleotide sequence: TGTGCCAGCTCACCAAGGCAGGGGCCCGGGGAGCTGTTTTTT.

This clone was recorded a few times. J is TRBJ2-7 and V is TRBV5-1; possible D gene TRBD2, 5 bases. Trimming took 1 base from V and 3 from J, leaving 8 bases between them. The CDR3 is 13 residues long. Germline CDR1 and CDR2: SGHRS and YFSETQ. CDR3 coding DNA: TGCGCCAGCAGCTTGAGAGAGGGCTACGAGCAGTACTTC. Its protein is CASSLREGYEQYF.

The V call is TRBV28, the J call TRBJ2-3; 8 bases fit TRBD2. J gave up 5 bases and V 6 bases, and 19 bases lay outside the gene matches. CDR1 and CDR2 from the germline V gene are MDHEN and SYDVKM. The CDR3 runs to 18 residues. CDR3 nucleotides: TGTGCCAGCAGCCTCACTAGCGGTTGGGATCGAGTTATAGATACGCAGTATTTT. Translated: CASSLTSGWDRVIDTQYF.

This clone was detected a few times. The chain links TRBV6-4 to TRBJ1-6; 7 bases are shared with TRBD1. The CDR3 is made up of 15 amino acids. The V segment lost 6 bases and the J segment 6 bases; nucleotides outside the gene matches: 8. Germline V CDR1 and CDR2: MRHNA, SNTAGT. In DNA form, the CDR3 reads TGTGCCAGCAGAGACCCGGGACAGTTTAATTCACCCCTCCACTTT. Encoded protein: CASRDPGQFNSPLHF.

J is TRBJ2-1 and V is TRBV7-9, with D possibly matching TRBD1 (5 bases). Trimming pared 6 bases from V and 9 bases from J, leaving 9 bases between. The CDR3 is made up of 11 amino acids. Germline lookup yields CDR1 SEHNR and CDR2 FQNEAQ (reference sequence). CDR3 nucleotide sequence: TGTGCCAGCAGTAGGGGTCCTGAGCAGTTCTTC. Translation gives CASSRGPEQFF.